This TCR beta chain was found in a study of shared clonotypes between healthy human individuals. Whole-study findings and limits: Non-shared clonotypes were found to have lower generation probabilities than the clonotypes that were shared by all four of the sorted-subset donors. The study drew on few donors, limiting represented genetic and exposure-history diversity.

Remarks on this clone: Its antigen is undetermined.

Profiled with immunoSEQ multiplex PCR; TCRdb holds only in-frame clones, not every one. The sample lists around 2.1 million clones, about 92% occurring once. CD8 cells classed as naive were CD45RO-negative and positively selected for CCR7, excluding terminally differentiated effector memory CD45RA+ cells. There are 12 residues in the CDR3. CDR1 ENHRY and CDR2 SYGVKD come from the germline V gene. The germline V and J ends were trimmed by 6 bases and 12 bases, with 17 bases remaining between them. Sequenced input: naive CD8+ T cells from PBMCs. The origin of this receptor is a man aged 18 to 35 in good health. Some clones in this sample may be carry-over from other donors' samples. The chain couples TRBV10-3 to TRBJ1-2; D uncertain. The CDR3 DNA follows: TGTGCCATCAGGGGGTTTGGCGGGAGAGACACCTTC. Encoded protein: CAIRGFGGRDTF.